This TCR beta chain appears in the sequencing data of a study of blood T cell repertoires in COVID-19. Study at large: Some COVID-19 samples were acute and others convalescent; all came from the United States, Italy and Spain. PBMCs, B-cell-depleted T cells, or T cells were the source of the cDNA or gDNA that made up the material.

How the authors handled the data: Reference gene primer amplification yielded estimated nucleated cell counts. Produced via immunoSEQ multiplex PCR; TCRdb's table is partial and in-frame only. V and J calls plus clone size are reproduced from that table; the DNA served to infer D and trimming. The sample yields about 95,000 clones, about 80% seen once. Germline V gene lookup returns CDR1 SNHLY and CDR2 FYNNEI. V was clipped by 3 bases and J by 3 bases; unmatched bases: 16. CDR3 size: 18 residues. Sequencing was done on a sample of peripheral blood. This chain links TRBV2 with TRBJ2-5, with 7 bases that match TRBD1. The origin of this receptor is a human donor in a cohort sampled during active COVID-19. CDR3 protein: CASSDSATRGIGKETQYF. CDR3 coding DNA: TGTGCCAGCAGTGACTCTGCTACCAGGGGGATCGGAAAAGAGACCCAGTACTTC.